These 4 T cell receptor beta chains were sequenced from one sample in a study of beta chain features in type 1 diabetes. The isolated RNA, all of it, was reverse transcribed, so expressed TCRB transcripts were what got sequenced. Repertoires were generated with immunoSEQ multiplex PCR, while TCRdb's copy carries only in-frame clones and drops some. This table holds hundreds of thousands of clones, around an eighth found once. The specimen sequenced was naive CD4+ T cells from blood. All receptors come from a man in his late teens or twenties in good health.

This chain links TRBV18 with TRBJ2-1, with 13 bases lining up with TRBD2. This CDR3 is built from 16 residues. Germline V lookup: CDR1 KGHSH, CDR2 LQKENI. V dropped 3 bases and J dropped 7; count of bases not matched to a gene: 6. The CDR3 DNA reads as TGTGCCAGCTCACCCCCGGGACTAGCGGGATGGAATGAGCAGTTCTTC. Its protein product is CASSPPGLAGWNEQFF.

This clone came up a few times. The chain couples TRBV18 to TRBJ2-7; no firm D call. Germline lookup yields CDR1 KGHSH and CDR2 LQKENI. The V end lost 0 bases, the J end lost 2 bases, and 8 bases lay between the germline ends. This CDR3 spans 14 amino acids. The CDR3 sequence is CASSPPAETYEQYF. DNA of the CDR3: TGTGCCAGCTCACCACCGGCGGAGACCTACGAGCAGTACTTC.

CDR3: CSVGGQGDGYTF. The CDR3 region has the DNA TGCAGCGTTGGGGGACAGGGGGATGGCTACACCTTC. V is TRBV29-1 and J is TRBJ1-2, with 11 bases aligning to TRBD1. Unmatched junction bases numbered 1, after V lost 4 bases and J lost 6 bases. The germline CDR1 and CDR2 sequences are SQVTM and ANQGSEA. The CDR3 is 12 amino acids.

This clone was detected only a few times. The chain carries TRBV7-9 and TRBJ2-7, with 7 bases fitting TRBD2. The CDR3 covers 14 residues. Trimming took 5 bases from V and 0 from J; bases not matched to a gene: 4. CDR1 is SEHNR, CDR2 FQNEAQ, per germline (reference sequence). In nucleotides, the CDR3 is TGTGCCAGCAGCCCGGGGGGATTCTCCTACGAGCAGTACTTC. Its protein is CASSPGGFSYEQYF.